This T cell receptor beta chain is drawn from a study of blood T cell repertoires in COVID-19. Turning to the study itself: Acute and convalescent COVID-19 specimens originated in the United States, Italy and Spain.

Libraries were prepared by immunoSEQ multiplex PCR; TCRdb keeps only in-frame clonotypes and omits some of them. The sample holds fewer than 250,000 clones, around nine tenths seen once. Unmatched junction bases numbered 5, after V lost 2 bases and J lost 5 bases. The germline gives CDR1 PRHDT, CDR2 FYEKMQ (reference sequence). The CDR3 contains 14 residues. This receptor was identified in a man between 25 and 39 years old in a cohort exposed to, infected with or recovered from COVID-19 (not recorded which). This chain uses TRBV13 with TRBJ2-7, with TRBD1 identical over 8 bases. Sequencing input: PBMCs or T cells enriched from blood (not recorded which). DNA for the CDR3: TGTGCCAGCAGCTTACGGACAGGGAGCCACGAGCAGTACTTC. Residues: CASSLRTGSHEQYF.